This record concerns one T cell receptor beta chain sequence. This clonotype is deemed medium-sized (0.01 to 0.1%). The antigen it binds to is not known. Base qualities are missing; no much larger clone stands one base away. This sample was included in a study. Reading from cysteine to phenylalanine, the CDR3 counts 13 amino acids. The kept DNA is CDR3 alone, 39 bases in frame from the first base. CDR1 and CDR2 (LGHNA, YSLEER) derive from the germline V gene. V lost 1 base and J lost 6 bases, and the count of bases not matched to a germline gene is 2. The listed sequencing device is Illumina MiSeq. Using fastp trimming at Q25 and MiXCR clonotype assembly, TCRdb reanalyzed the public sequencing data and kept in-frame beta chains. Entries are consolidated by CDR3 protein sequence, retaining the most common genes and DNA. The sample table shows under 2,000 distinct CDR3 sequences, and roughly 8% are seen once. In total, the top ten clones hold 12% of the sample.

The chain joins TRBV4-3 to TRBJ1-2; 7 central nucleotides agree with TRBD1. Sequencing input: CD4+ T cells from peripheral blood. This receptor was taken from a human donor with rheumatoid arthritis. The nucleotides are TGCGCCAGCAGCCAAGGGCAGGGGGATGGCTACACCTTC. It is translated as CASSQGQGDGYTF.